The clone carrying this TCR beta chain was seen repeatedly, ten times or more. This CDR3 is built from 12 residues. V lost 5 bases and J lost 5, with 9 bases in between. Germline V gives CDR1 MNHEY, CDR2 SVGAGI. These data come from a study of T-cell reconstitution after alpha-beta-depleted transplantation in children. As it was prepared, the TCRbeta library received unique molecular identifiers. In TCRdb, the PCR reads were re-called with MiXCR into one record per CDR3 protein. The sample includes over 550,000 distinct CDR3 sequences, roughly 10% seen only once; the top ten take roughly 4%. This clonotype originated in a human donor who donated a stem cell graft to a child with acute myeloid leukemia. Source: PBMCs from the stem cell graft donor, taken from the stem cell graft. V and J are TRBV6-5 and TRBJ2-5; tentatively, D is TRBD2 (6 bases). The CDR3: CASSRDFETQYF. The CDR3 coding sequence is TGTGCCAGCAGTCGGGACTTTGAGACCCAGTACTTC.